The 24 T cell receptor beta chains listed next were all sequenced from one sample in a study of T-cell reconstitution after alpha-beta-depleted transplantation in children. This sample's TCRbeta library carried unique molecular identifier barcodes. Using its own MiXCR run on the PCR reads, TCRdb lists one record per CDR3 protein. The sample lists approximately 340,000 distinct CDR3 sequences, 10% occurring once. This material consisted of PBMCs from the stem cell graft donor, taken from the stem cell graft. These receptors were obtained from a human donor who donated a stem cell graft to a child with acute lymphoblastic leukemia.

This clonotype is a singleton in its sample. This chain uses TRBV4-2 with TRBJ1-5; D call uncertain. Trimming removed 1 base at V and 0 bases at J, with 7 bases between. This CDR3 spans 15 amino acids. Germline assignment: CDR1 LGHNA and CDR2 YNFKEQ. This CDR3 is CASSQVPGSNQPQHF. CDR3 DNA: TGTGCCAGCAGCCAAGTTCCGGGTAGCAATCAGCCCCAGCATTTT.

The rearrangement joins TRBV12-3 or TRBV12-4 to TRBJ1-2; possible D gene TRBD1, 5 bases. With 5 bases removed from V and 5 bases from J, the gap between germline ends came to 9 bases. This CDR3 has 12 amino acids. CDR3 amino acids: CASSAGQYGYTF. CDR3 nucleotide sequence: TGTGCCAGCAGTGCTGGACAATATGGCTACACCTTC.

This clonotype has a handful of counts. This rearrangement joins TRBV2 to TRBJ1-1; no definite D call. Germline V CDR1 and CDR2: SNHLY, FYNNEI. This CDR3 is 14 amino acids long. V was pared by 7 bases and J by 2 bases, with 14 bases between. This CDR3 reads CASNVATFNTEAFF. The DNA for the CDR3 is TGTGCCAGCAACGTCGCGACATTTAACACTGAAGCTTTCTTT.

The rearrangement joins TRBV7-9 to TRBJ2-1, with D hard to call. The CDR3 is 15 residues long. V lost 1 base, J lost 9 bases, and 16 bases lay in between. Looked up from germline, CDR1 is SEHNR and CDR2 is FQNEAQ (reference sequence). CDR3 protein: CASSLGLKGHGEQFF. The CDR3, as DNA: TGTGCCAGCAGCTTAGGCTTGAAGGGTCATGGTGAGCAGTTCTTC.

A few counts support this clonotype. This chain uses TRBV11-1 with TRBJ2-4; TRBD2 matches at 10 bases. The CDR3 length is 18 residues. Germline trimming cut 5 bases from V and 0 bases from J; bases unmatched to any gene: 10. Germline values: CDR1 SGHAT, CDR2 FQDESV (reference sequence). For the CDR3, the DNA is TGTGCCAGCAGCCCGACTAGCGGGTCCGCTCAAGCCAAAAACATTCAGTACTTC. This gives the protein CASSPTSGSAQAKNIQYF.

The V call is TRBV5-1, the J call TRBJ2-7, with 10 bases fitting TRBD1. Germline CDR1 reads SGHRS; CDR2 reads YFSETQ. The CDR3 is made up of 15 amino acids. Losses at the gene ends were 4 bases for V and 5 bases for J; bases not matched to a gene: 9. CDR3 DNA: TGCGCCAGCAGCGGGCGACAGGGGGCTTTGGACGAGCAGTACTTC. It codes for CASSGRQGALDEQYF.

The chain is built from TRBV28 and TRBJ2-7, with D perhaps matching TRBD1 or TRBD2 (5 bases each). Germline V gives CDR1 MDHEN, CDR2 SYDVKM. V was trimmed by 5 bases and J by 7 bases, leaving 33 bases between them. This CDR3 comprises 19 residues. CDR3 nucleotides: TGTGCCAGCAGTAGGGGCCGGGGATCTCGAGCGCGACCCCTTTGGGAGCAGTACTTC. It is translated as CASSRGRGSRARPLWEQYF.

The genes are TRBV12-3 or TRBV12-4 and TRBJ1-2; D might be TRBD1 (6 bases). V was shortened by 4 bases and J by 1 base, with 13 bases between the two germline ends. This CDR3 spans 15 amino acids. The CDR3, as DNA: TGTGCCAGCAGTTCCCCGGGACATCGTAACTATGGCTACACCTTC. Amino acid sequence: CASSSPGHRNYGYTF.

This clonotype occurred a few times. CDR3 amino acids: CASWGLAASTDTQYF. The DNA for the CDR3 is TGTGCCAGCTGGGGACTAGCGGCGTCCACAGATACGCAGTATTTT. The rearrangement links TRBV7-9 to TRBJ2-3, with 11 bases matching TRBD2. This CDR3 is 15 amino acids long. V trimming: 8 bases; J trimming: 2 bases; junction bases outside the gene matches: 6. Germline assignment: CDR1 SEHNR and CDR2 FQNEAQ (reference sequence). Full variable domain (remainder filled in from reference TRBV7-9 and TRBJ2-3): DTGVSQNPRHKITKRGQNVTFRCDPISEHNRLYWYRQTLGQGPEFLTYFQNEAQLEKSRLLSDRFSAERPKGSFSTLEIQRTEQGDSAMYLCASWGLAASTDTQYFGPGTRLTVL.

The chain couples TRBV7-9 to TRBJ2-7; D might be TRBD1 (6 bases). The V and J ends lost 1 base and 8 bases respectively, with 18 bases between them. The CDR3 contains 15 residues. Germline values: CDR1 SEHNR, CDR2 FQNEAQ (reference sequence). As DNA, the CDR3 is TGTGCCAGCAGCTTAGGCGGCAGGGGCGACTTTAAGCAGTACTTC. Amino acids: CASSLGGRGDFKQYF.

This clonotype was observed once. The gene calls are TRBV6-2 or TRBV6-3 and TRBJ2-2; 8 bases are shared with TRBD2. This CDR3 region has 13 residues. Germline CDR1 reads MNHEY; CDR2 reads SVGEGT. Trimming at V came to 6 bases and at J to 7 bases, leaving 4 bases not matched to a gene. CDR3 sequence reads: CASRPTSGGELFF. The CDR3, as DNA: TGTGCCAGCAGGCCCACTAGCGGCGGGGAGCTGTTTTTT.

This clonotype came up a few times. The rearrangement uses TRBV7-4 and TRBJ2-7; 8 bases fit TRBD2. The CDR3 runs to 15 residues. Germline lookup yields CDR1 SGHVT and CDR2 SQSDAQ. V lost 2 bases, J lost 0 bases, and 3 bases stayed unmatched. CDR3: CASSLQRETSYEQYF. CDR3 sequence (DNA): TGTGCCAGCAGCTTACAGCGGGAGACCTCCTACGAGCAGTACTTC.

This clonotype has just one count. A read error may explain this, as a much larger clone is one base away. This CDR3 is CSVPQSATTDTQYF. The CDR3 bases are TGCAGCGTTCCCCAGAGCGCGACCACAGATACGCAGTATTTT. The chain carries TRBV29-1 and TRBJ2-3, with D hard to call. Trimming took off 5 bases at V and 2 bases at J, with 14 bases between the two ends. CDR1 is SQVTM and CDR2 is ANQGSEA in the germline V gene. The CDR3 runs to 14 residues.

This clonotype was seen just once. The CDR3 bases are TGTGCCAGCAGCGCCGCGCTCACGTCCGTTGCGGGCTACGAGCAGTACTTC. Translated, it gives CASSAALTSVAGYEQYF. The V gene is TRBV13, the J gene TRBJ2-7; maybe TRBD2 (5 bases). Per the germline V gene, CDR1 is PRHDT and CDR2 is FYEKMQ (reference sequence). V lost 5 bases to trimming and J lost 3 bases, with 23 bases between them. This CDR3 region has 17 residues.

This clonotype was recorded at least ten times. J is TRBJ2-3 and V is TRBV6-5; D gene unclear. CDR1 and CDR2 from the germline V gene are MNHEY and SVGAGI. The CDR3 runs to 11 residues. The V end lost 6 bases, the J end lost 2 bases, and 3 bases lay between the germline ends. This CDR3 is CASRATDTQYF. The CDR3 DNA reads TGTGCCAGCAGAGCCACAGATACGCAGTATTTT.

This clonotype was seen a handful of times. J is TRBJ2-7 and V is TRBV12-3 or TRBV12-4, with 7 nucleotides matching TRBD1. CDR3 length: 15 amino acids. The V gene end was trimmed by 5 bases and the J gene end by 0 bases; junction bases not matched to a gene: 7. CDR3 sequence (DNA): TGTGCCAGCAGTAAAGGGACAGTCAGCTCCTACGAGCAGTACTTC. Translated, it gives CASSKGTVSSYEQYF.

Details on this clonotype: With only one base between it and a far larger clone, this is likely a read error. The gene calls are TRBV11-1 and TRBJ2-1; 14 nucleotides align to TRBD2. Germline V gene sequence: CDR1 SGHAT, CDR2 FQDESV (reference sequence). The CDR3 length is 15 residues. V shed 5 bases, J shed 9 bases, and the junction held 6 bases outside the gene matches. DNA of the CDR3: TGTGCCAGCAGCCCCGGGACTAGCGGGAGTACTGAGCAGTTCTTC. It is translated as CASSPGTSGSTEQFF.

This clonotype was found many times. The chain combines TRBV11-2 with TRBJ1-2; D remains ambiguous. CDR1 and CDR2 from the germline V gene are SGHAT and FQNNGV. Trimming took off 0 bases at V and 6 bases at J, with 17 bases between the two ends. The CDR3 runs to 16 residues. CDR3 loop: CASSLDRATLRNGYTF. Here the CDR3 DNA reads TGTGCCAGCAGCTTAGACCGAGCCACCCTGCGAAATGGCTACACCTTC.

This sequence joins TRBV4-3 and TRBJ2-7; D is possibly TRBD1 or TRBD2 (5 bases each). Germline V gene sequence: CDR1 LGHNA, CDR2 YSLEER. The V end lost 1 base, the J end lost 0 bases, and 10 bases lay between the germline ends. This CDR3 has 15 residues. CDR3 residues: CASSQGRDHSYEQYF. The CDR3 DNA sequence: TGCGCCAGCAGCCAAGGTCGGGACCACTCCTACGAGCAGTACTTC.

The chain recombines TRBV7-2 with TRBJ2-5, with unresolved D. Germline V lookup: CDR1 SGHTA, CDR2 FQGNSA. The V end was cut by 2 bases, the J end by 7 bases, with 5 bases between. There are 11 residues in the CDR3. The CDR3 nucleotides read TGTGCCAGCAGCTTATTTGGGACCCAGTACTTC. Translated: CASSLFGTQYF.

A few counts support this clonotype. The chain couples TRBV7-9 to TRBJ2-3; the D gene is possibly TRBD2 (6 bases). Trimming removed 4 bases at V and 5 bases at J, with 13 bases between. This CDR3 is built from 14 residues. The germline gives CDR1 SEHNR, CDR2 FQNEAQ (reference sequence). The CDR3 nucleotides are TGTGCCAGCAGCTACCCCGGGAGCCGAGATACGCAGTATTTT. It codes for CASSYPGSRDTQYF. The entire variable domain, with the rest obtained from reference TRBV7-9 and TRBJ2-3, is as follows: DTGVSQNPRHKITKRGQNVTFRCDPISEHNRLYWYRQTLGQGPEFLTYFQNEAQLEKSRLLSDRFSAERPKGSFSTLEIQRTEQGDSAMYLCASSYPGSRDTQYFGPGTRLTVL.

This clonotype was seen a handful of times. One end of the junction is discordant with germline, which a read error may explain. The chain recombines TRBV20-1 with TRBJ1-5, with unresolved D. Germline CDR1 reads DFQATT; CDR2 reads SNEGSKA (reference sequence). The CDR3 contains 17 residues. The CDR3 region is CSARVQRTEYSNQPQHF. The CDR3 coding sequence is TGCAGTGCTAGAGTTCAACGGACGGAGTATAGCAATCAGCCCCAACATTTT.

The chain couples TRBV27 to TRBJ2-5, with D perhaps assigned TRBD1 or TRBD2 (6 bases each). Germline V gene data show CDR1 as MNHEY and CDR2 as SMNVEV (reference sequence). The ends were cut back, 3 bases at V and 7 bases at J, with 12 bases in the middle. The CDR3 loop spans 13 amino acids. CDR3 residues: CASSLEGVGTQYF. DNA of the CDR3: TGTGCCAGCAGTTTGGAGGGGGTGGGGACCCAGTACTTC.

This clonotype occurred a few times. V usage is TRBV7-9 and J usage is TRBJ2-3; D unresolved. Trimming took off 1 base at V and 14 bases at J, with 7 bases between the two ends. The CDR3 is 10 amino acids. Germline V gives CDR1 SEHNR, CDR2 FQNEAQ (reference sequence). The CDR3 region is CASSLDTRYF. The CDR3 region has the DNA TGTGCCAGCAGCTTAGATACTCGGTATTTT.